This T cell receptor beta chain was documented in a study of control samples from healthy donors and cancer patients (dated by TCRdb to 2018 to 2020). Library prep was done by the immunoSEQ multiplex PCR assay. TCRdb limited this immuneACCESS table to in-frame rearrangements with V and J called. A share of clones is missing; checked studies link under half to unresolved V genes, and the rest is unexplained. Here the sample has approximately 170,000 clones; over 85% occur a single time. The top ten clones comprise about 1.4% of the sample. Taken from cysteine to phenylalanine, the CDR3 has 18 residues. Of all the DNA, just the CDR3 is kept, 54 bases in frame from base 1. The germline V gene provides CDR1 MNHEY and CDR2 SVGEGT. Relative to germline, V is 0 bases shorter and J is 0 bases shorter, with 15 bases between their ends. Concerning this clone: Its antigen remains undetermined. Base qualities are not recorded, but no much larger clone differs from it by a single base.

This TCR was sampled from a man aged 25 to 45 in good health. The sequencing input was blood. Recombination joined TRBV6-2 or TRBV6-3 with TRBJ2-4; 6 matching bases give a weak D call of TRBD2. The nucleotide sequence reads as follows: TGTGCCAGCAGTTACTCGGGGGGACCCCTCGTAGCCAAAAACATTCAGTACTTC. Translated, it gives CASSYSGGPLVAKNIQYF.